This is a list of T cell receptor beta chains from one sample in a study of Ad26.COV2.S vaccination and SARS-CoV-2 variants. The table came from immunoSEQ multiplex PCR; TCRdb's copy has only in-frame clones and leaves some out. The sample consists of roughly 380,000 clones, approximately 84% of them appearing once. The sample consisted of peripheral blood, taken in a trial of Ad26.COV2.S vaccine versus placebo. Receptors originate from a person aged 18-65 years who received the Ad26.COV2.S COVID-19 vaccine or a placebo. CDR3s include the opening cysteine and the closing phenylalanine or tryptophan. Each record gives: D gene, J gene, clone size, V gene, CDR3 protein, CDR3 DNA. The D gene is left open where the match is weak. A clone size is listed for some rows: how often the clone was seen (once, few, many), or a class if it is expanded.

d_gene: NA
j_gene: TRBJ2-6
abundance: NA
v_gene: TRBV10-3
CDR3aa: CAISDPETGANVLTF
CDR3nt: TGTGCCATCAGTGACCCCGAGACTGGGGCCAACGTCCTGACTTTC

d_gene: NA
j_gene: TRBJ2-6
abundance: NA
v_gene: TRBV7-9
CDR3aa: CASSLDGLSGANVLTF
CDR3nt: TGTGCCAGCAGCTTAGATGGGCTCTCTGGGGCCAACGTCCTGACTTTC

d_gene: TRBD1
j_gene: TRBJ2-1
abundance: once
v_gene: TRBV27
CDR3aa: CASSFKQGLYNEQFF
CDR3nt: TGTGCCAGCAGTTTTAAACAGGGGTTATACAATGAGCAGTTCTTC

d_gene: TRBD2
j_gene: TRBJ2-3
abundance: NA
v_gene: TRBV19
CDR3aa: CASSLTGLVSTDTQYF
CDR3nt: TGTGCCAGTAGTTTGACGGGACTAGTATCCACAGATACGCAGTATTTT

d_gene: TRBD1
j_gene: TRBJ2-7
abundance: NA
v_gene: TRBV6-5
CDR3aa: CASRMGQGTYEQYF
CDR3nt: TGTGCCAGCAGAATGGGACAGGGGACCTACGAGCAGTACTTC

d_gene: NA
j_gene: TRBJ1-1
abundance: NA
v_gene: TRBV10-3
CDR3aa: CAISEFKVNTEAFF
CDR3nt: TGTGCCATCAGTGAGTTTAAGGTGAACACTGAAGCTTTCTTT

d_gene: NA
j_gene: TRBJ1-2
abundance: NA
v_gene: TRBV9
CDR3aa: CASSVLSANYGYTF
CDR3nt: TGTGCCAGCAGCGTATTGTCCGCTAACTATGGCTACACCTTC

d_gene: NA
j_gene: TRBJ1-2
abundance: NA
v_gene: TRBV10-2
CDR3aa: CASAEGAGYGYTF
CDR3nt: TGCGCCAGCGCTGAAGGGGCAGGGTATGGCTACACCTTC

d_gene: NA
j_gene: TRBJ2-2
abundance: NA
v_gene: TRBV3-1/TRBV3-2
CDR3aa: CASSQTESNTGELFF
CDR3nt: TGTGCCAGCAGCCAGACCGAATCGAACACCGGGGAGCTGTTTTTT

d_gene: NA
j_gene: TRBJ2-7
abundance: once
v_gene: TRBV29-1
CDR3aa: CSVVARDGPYEQYF
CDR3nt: TGCAGCGTTGTAGCGCGGGACGGCCCCTACGAGCAGTACTTC

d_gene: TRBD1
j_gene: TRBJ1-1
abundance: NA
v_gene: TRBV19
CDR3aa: CASSFGTGVGTEAFF
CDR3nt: TGTGCCAGTAGTTTCGGGACAGGGGTGGGCACTGAAGCTTTCTTT

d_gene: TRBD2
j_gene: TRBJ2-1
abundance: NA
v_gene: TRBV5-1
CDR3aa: CASSVSLAGEYNEQFF
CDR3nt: TGCGCCAGCAGCGTCTCGCTAGCGGGGGAATACAATGAGCAGTTCTTC

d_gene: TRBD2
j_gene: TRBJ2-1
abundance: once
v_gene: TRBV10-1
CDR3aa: CASSDTSGSSLSYNEQFF
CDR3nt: TGCGCCAGCAGTGACACTAGCGGATCGTCCCTATCCTACAATGAGCAGTTCTTC

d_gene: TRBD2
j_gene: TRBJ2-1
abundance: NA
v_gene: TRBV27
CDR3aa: CASSLRMKRLAGGPEQFF
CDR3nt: TGTGCCAGCAGTTTAAGAATGAAACGACTAGCGGGAGGGCCTGAGCAGTTCTTC

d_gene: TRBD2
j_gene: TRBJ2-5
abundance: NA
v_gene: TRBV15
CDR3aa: CATSRDLPVAGQETQYF
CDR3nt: TGTGCCACCAGCAGAGATCTCCCTGTAGCGGGGCAAGAGACCCAGTACTTC

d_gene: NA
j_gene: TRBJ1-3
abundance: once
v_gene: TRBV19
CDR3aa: CASIPPHSGNTIYF
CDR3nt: TGTGCCAGTATCCCGCCACACTCTGGAAACACCATATATTTT

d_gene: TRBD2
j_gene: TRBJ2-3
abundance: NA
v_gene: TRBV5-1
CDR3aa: CASSFGLAGGPGTDTQYF
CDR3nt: TGCGCCAGCAGCTTTGGACTAGCGGGAGGGCCTGGCACAGATACGCAGTATTTT

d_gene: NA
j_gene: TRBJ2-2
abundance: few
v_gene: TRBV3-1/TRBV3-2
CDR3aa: CASDEGTGELFF
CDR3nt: TGTGCCAGCGATGAGGGTACCGGGGAGCTGTTTTTT

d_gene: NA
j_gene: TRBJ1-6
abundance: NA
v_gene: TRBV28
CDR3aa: CASYLNRDSPLHF
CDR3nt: TGTGCCAGCTACCTTAACAGGGATTCACCCCTCCACTTT

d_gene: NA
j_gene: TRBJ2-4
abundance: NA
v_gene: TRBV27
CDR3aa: CASLGAKNIQYF
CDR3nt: TGTGCCAGCCTTGGAGCCAAAAACATTCAGTACTTC